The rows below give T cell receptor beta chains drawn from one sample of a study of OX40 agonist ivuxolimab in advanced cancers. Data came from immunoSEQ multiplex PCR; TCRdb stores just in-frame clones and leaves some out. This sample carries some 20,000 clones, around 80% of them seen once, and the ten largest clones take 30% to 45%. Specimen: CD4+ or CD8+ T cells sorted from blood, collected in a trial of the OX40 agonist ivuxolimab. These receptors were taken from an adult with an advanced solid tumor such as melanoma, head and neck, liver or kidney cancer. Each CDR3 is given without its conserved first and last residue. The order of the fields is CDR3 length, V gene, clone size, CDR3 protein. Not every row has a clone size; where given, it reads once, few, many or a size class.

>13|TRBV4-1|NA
ASSQGPSPNSPLH
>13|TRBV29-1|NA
SATTGAWMNTEAF
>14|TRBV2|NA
ASSESQRPDYNEQF
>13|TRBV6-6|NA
ASRAPGTANEKLF
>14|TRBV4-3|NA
ASSQYLAGGRGEQF
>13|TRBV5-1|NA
ASSFSSGSRYEQY
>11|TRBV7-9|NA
ASSPPEFWWQY
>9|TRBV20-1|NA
SPWSTDTQY
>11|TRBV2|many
ASSDRRTYEQY
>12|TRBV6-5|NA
ASSYSGLPNEQF
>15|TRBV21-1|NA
ASSLGPLTGGNQPQH
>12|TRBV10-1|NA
ASSESGGGQEAF
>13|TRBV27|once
ASSLRAFRDYGYT
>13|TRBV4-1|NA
ASSQGQGGTYEQY
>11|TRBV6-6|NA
ASSPSDWGEQY
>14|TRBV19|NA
ASSRRAEYSNQPQH
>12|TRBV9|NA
ASSAYSGEETQY
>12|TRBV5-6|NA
ASRDSVTYNEQF
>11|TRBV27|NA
ASRLREKDTQY
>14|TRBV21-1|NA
ASSPYKGRATDTQY
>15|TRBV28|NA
ASSLGLGRRSGYEQY
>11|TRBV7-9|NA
ASSLGDSETQY
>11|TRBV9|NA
ASGSPGHNEQF
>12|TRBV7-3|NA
ASSLGGSYNEQF
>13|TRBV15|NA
ATSSKTGTGMKQF
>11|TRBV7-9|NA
ASTWTVNTEAF
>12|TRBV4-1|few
ASSQENRADGYT
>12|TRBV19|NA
ASSMRGDDYEQY
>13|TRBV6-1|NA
ASSEPGQGGEKLF
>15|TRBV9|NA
ASSPRGGTVPRYEQY
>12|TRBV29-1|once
SGSGTGGYNEQF
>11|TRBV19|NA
ASAGGGVETQY
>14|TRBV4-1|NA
ASSTSTGGRTYEQY
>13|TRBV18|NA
ASSPGGNSGNTIY
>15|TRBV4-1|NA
ASSQTPPEGSQETQY
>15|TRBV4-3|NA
ASSQGYRRTSGNEQF
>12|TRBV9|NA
ASSVGGAGTEAF
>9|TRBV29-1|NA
SVEGDGDYT
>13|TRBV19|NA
ASSRTDRAMTEAF
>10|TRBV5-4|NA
ASRAQRDEQF
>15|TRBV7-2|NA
ASSLDRSRLPKETQY
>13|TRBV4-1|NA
ASSQAVREGTEAF
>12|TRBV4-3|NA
ASSQVQGSGELF
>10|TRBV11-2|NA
ASSLGAVEAF
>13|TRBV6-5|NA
ASSYLGQGGGEQY
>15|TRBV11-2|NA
ASSPDRGRTTRYEQY
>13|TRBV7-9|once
ASSSPQGVPYEQY
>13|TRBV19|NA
ARPHRELSSYEQY
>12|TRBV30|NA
AWSTDSFNEKLF
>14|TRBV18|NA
ASSPPGQANSYEQY
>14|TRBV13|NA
ASSSASGGAGDTQY
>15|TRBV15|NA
ATSGLLRDRAYNEQF
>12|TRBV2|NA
ASSGTAGQYEQY
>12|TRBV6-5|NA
ASSYSEGNQPQH
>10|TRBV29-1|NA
SVETGYHEQY
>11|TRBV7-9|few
ASSGVWDEKLF